This TCR beta chain comes out of a study of response to subunit inactivated influenza vaccine. A single record per CDR3 protein comes from TCRdb applying MiXCR to the RT-PCR reads. The sample holds roughly 650,000 distinct CDR3 sequences, 15% to 18% seen once. Findings of the study overall: The authors suggested that few new T cells are recruited per seasonal influenza vaccination.

With respect to this clonotype: Its antigen remains unidentified.

The clonotype was recovered from a man aged 45 to 65 who received an inactivated influenza vaccine. Sequenced here: PBMCs from blood, sampled about 12 days after vaccination.

CDR3 bases: TGTGCCACCGCTCGGGGGGGACAGGAGAATCAGCCCCAGCATTTT. Translating it yields CATARGGQENQPQHF. The chain has TRBV28 and TRBJ1-5; 8 bases agree with TRBD1. The CDR3 runs 15 residues. Germline lookup yields CDR1 MDHEN and CDR2 SYDVKM. V shed 10 bases and J 4 bases; nucleotides not matched to a gene: 12. The variable domain in full, completed from reference TRBV28 and TRBJ1-5, reads DVKVTQSSRYLVKRTGEKVFLECVQDMDHENMFWYRQDPGLGLRLIYFSYDVKMKEKGDIPEGYSVSREKKERFSLILESASTNQTSMYLCATARGGQENQPQHFGDGTRLSIL.